Listed below are T cell receptor beta chains from one sample, sequenced in a study of control samples from healthy donors and cancer patients. The protocol was immunoSEQ multiplex PCR, while the TCRdb copy is restricted to in-frame clones and leaves out a portion. The data show 100,000 to 110,000 clones, 87% seen once. Source material: blood. All receptors derive from a woman aged 45-65 years in good health. Both conserved end residues are part of each CDR3. The D gene is left open where the match is weak. Clone size appears in some rows only: once, few, many, or a class for an expanded clone.

J gene | V gene | D gene | clone size | CDR3 protein | CDR3 DNA
TRBJ1-2 | TRBV5-6 | TRBD1 | - | CASSIRQGWHGYTF | TGTGCCAGCAGCATTAGACAGGGATGGCATGGCTACACCTTC
TRBJ1-6 | TRBV2 | - | few | CASSDTPSPLHF | TGTGCCAGCAGTGATACCCCCTCACCCCTCCACTTT
TRBJ1-5 | TRBV19 | - | - | CASSSLTKGGNQPQHF | TGTGCCAGTAGTAGCCTGACAAAGGGAGGCAATCAGCCCCAGCATTTT
TRBJ2-2 | TRBV7-7 | - | - | CASSNTGELFF | TGTGCCAGCAGTAACACCGGGGAGCTGTTTTTT
TRBJ1-4 | TRBV15 | - | - | CATSRDFRSGREKLFF | TGTGCCACCAGCAGAGATTTCCGGTCAGGGCGGGAAAAACTGTTTTTT
TRBJ2-1 | TRBV24-1 | TRBD2 | - | CATSASGGYNEQFF | TGTGCCACCAGTGCCAGCGGGGGGTACAATGAGCAGTTCTTC
TRBJ2-1 | TRBV10-3 | - | - | CAISESSRGLNEQFF | TGTGCCATCAGTGAGTCTTCCCGGGGGCTAAATGAGCAGTTCTTC
TRBJ1-5 | TRBV19 | - | - | CASTTRAAINQPQHF | TGTGCCAGTACAACCCGGGCAGCAATCAATCAGCCCCAGCATTTT
TRBJ2-1 | TRBV7-2 | - | - | CASSLGVIRQLFYNEQFF | TGTGCCAGCAGCTTAGGGGTTATTAGGCAGCTCTTCTACAATGAGCAGTTCTTC
TRBJ1-6 | TRBV7-3 | - | - | CASSLTGATLHF | TGTGCCAGCAGCTTAACAGGGGCCACCCTCCACTTT
TRBJ1-5 | TRBV30 | - | - | CAWNKRDGNQPQHF | TGTGCCTGGAACAAGAGGGATGGCAATCAGCCCCAGCATTTT
TRBJ2-2 | TRBV6-4 | TRBD1 | - | CASSADRAGGELFF | TGTGCCAGCAGTGCCGACAGGGCGGGCGGGGAGCTGTTTTTT
TRBJ1-5 | TRBV19 | - | - | CASSISWGPNQPQHF | TGTGCCAGTAGTATAAGTTGGGGACCCAATCAGCCCCAGCATTTT
TRBJ2-1 | TRBV30 | TRBD2 | - | CACSWTSGPARHEQFF | TGTGCCTGCAGTTGGACTAGCGGCCCCGCGAGGCATGAGCAGTTCTTC
TRBJ2-1 | TRBV7-3 | - | once | CASSYSSDHYNEQFF | TGTGCCAGCAGCTACAGTAGCGACCACTACAATGAGCAGTTCTTC
TRBJ1-6 | TRBV7-8 | - | few | CASSLGDASPLHF | TGTGCCAGCAGCTTGGGCGACGCCTCACCCCTCCACTTT
TRBJ2-7 | TRBV6-1 | TRBD1 | once | CASSGSGTDILRGQYF | TGTGCCAGCAGTGGCTCCGGGACAGATATTCTACGAGGGCAGTACTTC
TRBJ1-4 | TRBV9 | TRBD1 | - | CASSYGTENEKLFF | TGTGCCAGCAGCTACGGGACAGAGAATGAAAAACTGTTTTTT
TRBJ1-2 | TRBV6-1 | - | - | CASSEVYLDYGYTF | TGTGCCAGCAGTGAAGTCTATCTCGACTATGGCTACACCTTC
TRBJ2-1 | TRBV7-9 | - | - | CASSLGQVNEQFF | TGTGCCAGCAGCTTAGGACAGGTCAATGAGCAGTTCTTC
TRBJ2-5 | TRBV15 | - | - | CATSRDQTQYF | TGTGCCACCAGCAGAGACCAGACCCAGTACTTC
TRBJ1-2 | TRBV7-9 | TRBD1 | - | CASSSTGQAPSGYTF | TGTGCCAGCAGCTCGACCGGACAGGCCCCGTCGGGCTACACCTTC
TRBJ1-2 | TRBV5-1 | - | - | CASSFPAANYGYTF | TGCGCCAGCAGCTTCCCCGCAGCTAACTATGGCTACACCTTC
TRBJ2-1 | TRBV13 | TRBD2 | - | CASSRAGGEQFF | TGTGCCAGCAGCCGGGCGGGAGGTGAGCAGTTCTTC
TRBJ1-2 | TRBV2 | TRBD1 | - | CASRLGQGNYGYTF | TGTGCCAGCAGACTGGGACAGGGGAACTATGGCTACACCTTC
TRBJ2-7 | TRBV14 | TRBD1 | - | CASSQDRGTGSYEQYF | TGTGCCAGCAGCCAAGATAGGGGGACAGGGTCCTACGAGCAGTACTTC
TRBJ2-7 | TRBV27 | TRBD2 | - | CASSFSGLASAEQYF | TGTGCCAGCAGTTTCTCCGGACTAGCGTCCGCCGAGCAGTACTTC
TRBJ2-3 | TRBV3-1/TRBV3-2 | - | - | CASSPSTGLAADTQYF | TGTGCCAGCAGCCCATCTACGGGACTGGCGGCTGATACGCAGTATTTT
TRBJ2-3 | TRBV5-1 | - | - | CASSLYWSSSMADTQYF | TGCGCCAGCAGCTTGTATTGGTCTAGCAGCATGGCAGATACGCAGTATTTT
TRBJ1-6 | TRBV24-1 | - | - | CATSDYPDSPLHF | TGTGCCACCAGTGATTACCCGGACTCACCCCTCCACTTT
TRBJ2-3 | TRBV15 | TRBD2 | - | CATSRGAGLAHGTQYF | TGTGCCACCAGCAGAGGAGCGGGACTAGCTCACGGTACGCAGTATTTT
TRBJ1-3 | TRBV6-5 | TRBD1 | - | CASMGQVPGNTIYF | TGTGCCAGCATGGGACAGGTTCCTGGAAACACCATATATTTT